This T cell receptor beta chain derives from a study of T cell responses to AZD1222 COVID-19 vaccine. The overall study: Samples with a second dose at about 4 or about 12 weeks were pooled together.

Per the germline V gene, CDR1 is MNHNS and CDR2 is SASEGT. The CDR3 runs to 15 residues. The V and J ends lost 2 bases and 6 bases, in that order; junction bases with no gene match: 5. This clone was seen only a few times. The antigen is not known. Other DNA sequences in the sample encode the same CDR3. The study's findings and limits: Clonal diversity was possibly underestimated; the donors were predominantly white British and more often female. Receipt of two AZD1222 doses was followed by a rise in Spike-specific TCR breadth and depth. The study found vaccine-associated CD4 TCRs spanning spike, dominant at 160-218 and 743-854.

Generated by immunoSEQ multiplex PCR, the TCRdb table keeps only in-frame clones and is missing some. The table lists about 120,000 clones, about 88% of them singletons, with 6% to 8% in the top ten. The V gene is TRBV6-1, the J gene TRBJ2-3; 10 positions match TRBD2. This TCR was sampled from an adult in good health. The sample was peripheral blood, taken on day 0 of AZD1222 vaccination. The CDR3 DNA is TGTGCCAGCAGTGAAACAAGCGGGGGGGCCGATACGCAGTATTTT. Residues: CASSETSGGADTQYF.